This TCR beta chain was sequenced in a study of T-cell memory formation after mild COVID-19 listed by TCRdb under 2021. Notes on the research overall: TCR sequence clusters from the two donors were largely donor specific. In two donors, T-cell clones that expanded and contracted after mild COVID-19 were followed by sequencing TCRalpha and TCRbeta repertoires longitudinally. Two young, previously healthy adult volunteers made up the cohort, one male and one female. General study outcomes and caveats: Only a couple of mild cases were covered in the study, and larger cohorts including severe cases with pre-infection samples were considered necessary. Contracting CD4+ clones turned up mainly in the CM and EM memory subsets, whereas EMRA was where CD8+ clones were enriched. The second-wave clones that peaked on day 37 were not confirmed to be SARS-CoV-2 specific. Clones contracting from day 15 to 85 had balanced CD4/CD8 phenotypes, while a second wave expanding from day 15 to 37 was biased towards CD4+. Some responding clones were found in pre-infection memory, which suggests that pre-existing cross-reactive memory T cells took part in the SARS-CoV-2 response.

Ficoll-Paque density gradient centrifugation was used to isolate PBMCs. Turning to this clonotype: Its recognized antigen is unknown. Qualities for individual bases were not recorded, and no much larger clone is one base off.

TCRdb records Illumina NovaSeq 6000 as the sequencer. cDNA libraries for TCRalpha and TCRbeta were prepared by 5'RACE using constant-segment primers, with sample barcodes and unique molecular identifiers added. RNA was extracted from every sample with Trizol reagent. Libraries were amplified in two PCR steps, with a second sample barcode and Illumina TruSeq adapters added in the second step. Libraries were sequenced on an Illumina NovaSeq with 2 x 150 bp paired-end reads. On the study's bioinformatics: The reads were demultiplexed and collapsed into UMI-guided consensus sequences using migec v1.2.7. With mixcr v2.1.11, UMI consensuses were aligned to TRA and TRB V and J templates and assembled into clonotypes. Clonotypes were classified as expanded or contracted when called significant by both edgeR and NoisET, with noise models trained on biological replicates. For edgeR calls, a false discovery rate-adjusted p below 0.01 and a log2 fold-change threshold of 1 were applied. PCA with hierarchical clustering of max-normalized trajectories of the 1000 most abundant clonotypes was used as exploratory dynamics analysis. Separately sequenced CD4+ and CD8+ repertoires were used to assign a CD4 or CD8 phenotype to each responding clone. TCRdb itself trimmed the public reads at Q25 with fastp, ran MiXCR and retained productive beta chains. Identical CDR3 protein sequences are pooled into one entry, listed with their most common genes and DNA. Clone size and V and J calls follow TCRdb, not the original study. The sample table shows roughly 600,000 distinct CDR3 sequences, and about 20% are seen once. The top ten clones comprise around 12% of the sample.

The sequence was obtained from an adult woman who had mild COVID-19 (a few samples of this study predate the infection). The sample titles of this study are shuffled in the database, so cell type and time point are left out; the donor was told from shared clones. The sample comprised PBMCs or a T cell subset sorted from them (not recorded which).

The base sequence is TGCAGCGTTGATATTGCAAACACCGGGGAGCTGTTTTTT. It specifies CSVDIANTGELFF. The chain uses TRBV29-1 and TRBJ2-2; the D segment cannot be called with confidence. In the germline V gene, CDR1 corresponds to SQVTM and CDR2 to ANQGSEA. The junction carries 7 bases between V and J, which are trimmed by 3 bases and 2 bases respectively. Taken from cysteine to phenylalanine, the CDR3 has 13 residues. Only the CDR3 DNA is retained, 39 bases long and in frame from the first base.